The clone carrying this TCR beta chain was seen once. Sequencing used immunoSEQ multiplex PCR; TCRdb keeps in-frame clones, though not all of them. The data show about 49,000 clones, roughly four fifths seen once. This entry is derived from a study of blood T cell repertoires in COVID-19. V dropped 0 bases and J dropped 5 bases, with 5 bases sitting between them. The CDR3 is made up of 13 amino acids. From germline, CDR1 is SGHNT and CDR2 YYREEE (reference sequence). This receptor was identified in a woman aged 55 to 70 with acute or convalescent COVID-19. This chain joins TRBV5-4 and TRBJ2-2, with a tentative D call TRBD1 (5 bases). Source material: peripheral blood. The CDR3 bases are TGTGCCAGCAGCTTGGACAGGACCGGGGAGCTGTTTTTT. Encoded protein: CASSLDRTGELFF.